This T cell receptor beta chain was sequenced for a study of response to subunit inactivated influenza vaccine. Findings of the study overall: Authors suggested few new T cells are recruited by each seasonal influenza vaccination.

This clonotype came up many times. The antigen remains unidentified. Per the germline V gene, CDR1 is SGHRS and CDR2 is YFSETQ. The V end lost 0 bases, the J end lost 7 bases, and 10 bases lay between the germline ends. This CDR3 spans 14 amino acids. MiXCR was run by TCRdb on the RT-PCR reads, yielding one entry per CDR3 protein. Among 540,000 or so distinct CDR3 sequences, approximately 13% were seen once, and the ten largest hold around 13%. The clonotype was recovered from a man aged 50-59 years who received an inactivated influenza vaccine. The chain couples TRBV5-1 to TRBJ2-2; no clear D gene. The specimen comprised PBMCs from blood, sampled 45 days after vaccination. The CDR3 reads CASSLDTLGGELFF. The CDR3, as DNA: TGCGCCAGCAGCTTGGACACCCTCGGCGGGGAGCTGTTTTTT.